This is a list of T cell receptor beta chains from one sample in a study of blood T cell repertoires in COVID-19. TCRdb's table, derived via immunoSEQ multiplex PCR, lists solely in-frame clones and lacks some. This table holds roughly 80,000 clones, approximately 83% found once. Sequences were obtained from peripheral blood. Every receptor here comes from a human donor in a cohort sampled during active COVID-19. Each CDR3 is given with its conserved first and last residue. D genes are given only for firm matches. The size field is filled for only some rows; it gives once, few, many or a size class.

V	D	size	J	CDR3	DNA
TRBV5-1	.	few	TRBJ2-7	CASSLGASDYEQYF	TGCGCCAGCAGCTTGGGGGCTAGCGACTACGAGCAGTACTTC
TRBV18	.	.	TRBJ2-5	CASSPTSSRETQYF	TGTGCCAGCTCACCGACTAGTTCTCGGGAGACCCAGTACTTC
TRBV19	TRBD2	.	TRBJ2-4	CASIEAGGPHIQYF	TGTGCCAGTATAGAAGCGGGAGGGCCACACATTCAGTACTTC
TRBV10-1	TRBD2	.	TRBJ2-5	CASSTGTSGGKGETQYF	TGCGCCAGCAGTACCGGGACTAGCGGGGGCAAAGGGGAGACCCAGTACTTC
TRBV6-6	.	.	TRBJ2-1	CASSYSPYNEQFF	TGTGCCAGCAGTTACAGCCCTTACAATGAGCAGTTCTTC
TRBV2	.	.	TRBJ2-5	CASSLEETQYF	TGTGCCAGCAGTCTAGAGGAGACCCAGTACTTC
TRBV19	TRBD1	few	TRBJ2-3	CASSNRGRADTQYF	TGTGCCAGTAGCAACAGGGGGCGCGCAGATACGCAGTATTTT
TRBV5-1	.	once	TRBJ1-2	CASSYGGNYGYTF	TGCGCCAGCAGCTATGGCGGAAACTATGGCTACACCTTC
TRBV28	TRBD1	.	TRBJ2-3	CASRDRVSSGTQYF	TGTGCCAGCCGGGACAGGGTGTCCTCAGGTACGCAGTATTTT
TRBV27	TRBD1	.	TRBJ1-6	CASSPLRDRGNSPLHF	TGTGCCAGCAGTCCACTCCGGGACAGGGGTAATTCACCCCTCCACTTT
TRBV28	TRBD2	.	TRBJ2-3	CASSSPLRLAGDTDTQYF	TGTGCCAGCAGTTCCCCCTTACGACTAGCGGGGGACACAGATACGCAGTATTTT
TRBV4-2	.	.	TRBJ1-2	CASSPGQGQNYGYTF	TGTGCCAGCAGTCCAGGCCAGGGGCAAAACTATGGCTACACCTTC
TRBV18	TRBD2	.	TRBJ2-7	CASSLDRGLAGGYEQYF	TGTGCCAGCTCACTTGACAGGGGACTAGCGGGAGGATACGAGCAGTACTTC
TRBV21-1	.	few	TRBJ2-2	CASSKGQTPNTGELFF	TGTGCCAGCAGCAAAGGACAGACCCCGAACACCGGGGAGCTGTTTTTT
TRBV28	.	.	TRBJ1-1	CASRRRLGNTEAFF	TGTGCCAGCCGGAGGAGGTTGGGGAACACTGAAGCTTTCTTT
TRBV5-1	TRBD2	.	TRBJ2-1	CASTLPGLAGEFEQFF	TGCGCCAGCACCCTCCCCGGACTAGCGGGAGAATTTGAGCAGTTCTTC
TRBV24-1	TRBD1	.	TRBJ1-2	CATSDPGQGRDYGYTF	TGTGCCACCAGTGACCCGGGACAGGGGCGAGACTATGGCTACACCTTC
TRBV12-3/TRBV12-4	.	.	TRBJ2-1	CASSLFSYNEQFF	TGTGCCAGCAGCCTGTTCTCCTACAATGAGCAGTTCTTC
TRBV6-5	TRBD2	.	TRBJ2-4	CASRTPSGPGIQYF	TGTGCCAGCAGGACCCCTAGCGGCCCAGGGATTCAGTACTTC
TRBV5-4	.	.	TRBJ1-2	CASSLESGPGTGYGYTF	TGTGCCAGCAGCTTGGAATCGGGCCCGGGAACGGGCTATGGCTACACCTTC
TRBV2	TRBD1	.	TRBJ1-6	CASSPDRGRNSPLHF	TGTGCCAGCAGCCCTGACAGGGGGAGGAATTCACCCCTCCACTTT
TRBV4-2	TRBD2	once	TRBJ2-1	CASSQPLTSLNEQFF	TGTGCCAGCAGCCAGCCACTGACTAGCTTAAATGAGCAGTTCTTC
TRBV29-1	.	.	TRBJ1-1	CSVEQEDQAFF	TGCAGCGTTGAGCAGGAAGATCAAGCTTTCTTT
TRBV6-5	.	.	TRBJ2-2	CASRVRATGELFF	TGTGCCAGCAGGGTCAGGGCCACCGGGGAGCTGTTTTTT
TRBV5-1	TRBD1	.	TRBJ2-3	CASSLDRVADTQYF	TGCGCCAGCAGTCTTGACAGGGTGGCAGATACGCAGTATTTT
TRBV5-4	TRBD1	.	TRBJ2-2	CASSSTYRTGEAGELFF	TGTGCCAGCAGCTCGACCTACCGGACAGGGGAGGCCGGGGAGCTGTTTTTT
TRBV10-3	.	.	TRBJ2-2	CAISGGERGTGELFF	TGTGCCATCAGTGGAGGGGAGAGGGGGACCGGGGAGCTGTTTTTT
TRBV21-1	.	.	TRBJ1-1	CARTGLGAFF	TGTGCCAGGACAGGTCTAGGAGCTTTCTTT
TRBV5-5	TRBD1	.	TRBJ2-7	CASSITGQYYEQYF	TGTGCCAGCAGCATCACGGGACAGTACTACGAGCAGTACTTC
TRBV2	.	.	TRBJ1-1	CASSVQGPANTEAFF	TGTGCCAGCAGTGTTCAGGGCCCGGCCAACACTGAAGCTTTCTTT
TRBV11-2	.	.	TRBJ2-5	CASTLTGFGQETQYF	TGTGCCAGCACCCTTACGGGGTTTGGGCAAGAGACCCAGTACTTC